The 9 T cell receptor beta chains reported below all come from one sample, sequenced in a study of blood T cell repertoires in COVID-19. Profiling relied on immunoSEQ multiplex PCR, and the TCRdb table lists in-frame clones only, not all of them. The data show about 80,000 clones, around 79% seen once. Material: peripheral blood. The receptors were sampled from a human donor in a cohort sampled during active COVID-19.

V and J are TRBV28 and TRBJ2-3, with a possible D match to TRBD2 (7 bases). V was pared by 1 base and J by 5 bases, with 13 bases between. The CDR3 is 15 amino acids. Germline V gene data show CDR1 as MDHEN and CDR2 as SYDVKM. CDR3 region: CASSLFGGGGDTQYF. The CDR3 nucleotides are TGTGCCAGCAGTTTATTTGGCGGGGGCGGAGATACGCAGTATTTT.

The chain joins TRBV5-1 to TRBJ1-1; a weak D match, TRBD1 (5 bases). V lost 0 bases and J lost 0, with 12 bases in between. The CDR3 covers 16 residues. CDR1 and CDR2 from the germline V gene are SGHRS and YFSETQ. The CDR3 loop reads CASSLGGPILNTEAFF. The DNA of the CDR3 is TGCGCCAGCAGCTTGGGGGGCCCTATCCTGAACACTGAAGCTTTCTTT.

J is TRBJ2-3 and V is TRBV25-1; 9 bases line up with TRBD2. Per germline, CDR1 MGHDK and CDR2 SYGVNS. The CDR3 is made up of 15 amino acids. V was clipped by 3 bases and J by 4 bases; unmatched bases: 5. The CDR3: CASSDPSGKADTQYF. CDR3 in DNA: TGTGCCAGCAGTGACCCTAGCGGGAAAGCAGATACGCAGTATTTT.

V usage is TRBV20-1 and J usage is TRBJ2-1, with D unclear. The CDR3 has 10 amino acids. Deletions cut 3 bases from V and 7 bases from J, with 4 bases between. CDR1 is DFQATT, CDR2 SNEGSKA, per germline (reference sequence). CDR3 residues: CSASLNEQFF. CDR3 DNA: TGCAGTGCTAGTCTTAATGAGCAGTTCTTC.

The chain links TRBV5-6 to TRBJ2-2, with D tentatively TRBD2 (5 bases). Trimming removed 0 bases from V and 2 bases from J, with 8 bases in between. Per germline, CDR1 SGHDT and CDR2 YYEEEE. The CDR3 consists of 15 residues. CDR3 sequence: CASSLVGRNTGELFF. The CDR3 nucleotides read TGTGCCAGCAGCTTGGTGGGGAGAAACACCGGGGAGCTGTTTTTT. The complete variable domain, with remaining parts taken from reference TRBV5-6 and TRBJ2-2, reads DAGVTQSPTHLIKTRGQQVTLRCSPKSGHDTVSWYQQALGQGPQFIFQYYEEEERQRGNFPDRFSGHQFPNYSSELNVNALLLGDSALYLCASSLVGRNTGELFFGEGSRLTVL.

The table lists this clone with a few counts. The CDR3 sequence: CASSQGFGGNEQFF. The CDR3, as DNA: TGTGCCAGCAGCCAAGGATTCGGAGGGAATGAGCAGTTCTTC. The rearrangement links TRBV3-1 (or the pseudogene TRBV3-2) to TRBJ2-1, with D possibly TRBD2 on 6 matching bases. Trimming removed 1 base from V and 7 bases from J, with 11 bases in between. CDR1 and CDR2 (germline): LGHDT, YNNKEL (reference sequence). This CDR3 region has 14 residues.

The rearrangement uses TRBV2 and TRBJ1-1; D not certain. V was shortened by 1 base and J by 3 bases, with 9 bases between the two germline ends. The CDR3 sequence is 14 residues long. The germline gives CDR1 SNHLY, CDR2 FYNNEI. CDR3 sequence (DNA): TGTGCCAGCAGTGAAGTCGGGGTGTACACTGAAGCTTTCTTT. This encodes CASSEVGVYTEAFF.

J is TRBJ1-6 and V is TRBV7-2; D gene ambiguous. V was trimmed by 2 bases and J by 10 bases, leaving 12 bases between them. The CDR3 spans 14 residues. CDR1 and CDR2 from the germline V gene are SGHTA and FQGNSA. The CDR3 bases are TGTGCCAGCAGCTTACCATTGACGGGATCACCCCTCCACTTT. Amino acid sequence: CASSLPLTGSPLHF.

The chain is built from TRBV24-1 and TRBJ2-7, with 11 bases lining up with TRBD2. The V gene end was trimmed by 3 bases and the J gene end by 7 bases; junction bases not matched to a gene: 10. Germline lookup yields CDR1 KGHDR and CDR2 SFDVKD. The CDR3 runs to 16 residues. DNA for the CDR3: TGTGCCACCAGTGATAGGACTAGCGGGCGTCAGGGAGAGCAGTACTTC. The encoded protein is CATSDRTSGRQGEQYF.